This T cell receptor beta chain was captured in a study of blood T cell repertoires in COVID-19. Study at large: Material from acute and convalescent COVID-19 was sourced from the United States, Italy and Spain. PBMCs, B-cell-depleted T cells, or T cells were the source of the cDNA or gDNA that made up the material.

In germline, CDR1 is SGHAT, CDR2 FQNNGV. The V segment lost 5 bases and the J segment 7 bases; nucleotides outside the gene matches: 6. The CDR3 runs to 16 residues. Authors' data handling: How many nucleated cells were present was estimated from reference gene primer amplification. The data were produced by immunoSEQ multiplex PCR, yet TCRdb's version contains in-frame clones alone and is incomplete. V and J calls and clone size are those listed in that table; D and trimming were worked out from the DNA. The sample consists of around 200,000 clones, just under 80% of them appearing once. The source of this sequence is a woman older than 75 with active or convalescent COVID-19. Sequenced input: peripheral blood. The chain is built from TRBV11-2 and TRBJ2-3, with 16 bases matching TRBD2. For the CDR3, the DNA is TGTGCCAGCAGCCCGGGACTAGCGGGGGGGGCAAATACGCAGTATTTT. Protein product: CASSPGLAGGANTQYF.